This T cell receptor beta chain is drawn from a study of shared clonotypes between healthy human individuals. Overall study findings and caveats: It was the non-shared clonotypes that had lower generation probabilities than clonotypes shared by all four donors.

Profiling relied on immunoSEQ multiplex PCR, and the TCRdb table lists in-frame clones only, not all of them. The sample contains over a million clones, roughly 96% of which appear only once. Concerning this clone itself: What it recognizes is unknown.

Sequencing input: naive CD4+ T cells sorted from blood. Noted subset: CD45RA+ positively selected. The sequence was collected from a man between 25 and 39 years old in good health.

CDR3 region: CASSLRDRDNNEQFF. The CDR3 DNA follows: TGCGCCAGCAGCCTCCGGGACAGGGACAACAATGAGCAGTTCTTC. This chain uses TRBV5-1 with TRBJ2-1; 9 positions match TRBD1. V gave up 4 bases and J gave up 5 bases; unmatched junction bases: 7. The CDR3 covers 15 residues. The germline gives CDR1 SGHRS, CDR2 YFSETQ.